Each of the 15 T cell receptor beta chains below was sequenced from the same sample in a study of blood T cell repertoires in COVID-19. Libraries were prepared by immunoSEQ multiplex PCR; TCRdb keeps only in-frame clonotypes and omits some of them. The sample carries 30,000 to 40,000 clones, more than 80% recorded once. The sequenced material came from peripheral blood. These TCRs come from a man between 60 and 75 years old with active or convalescent COVID-19.

The V and J genes are TRBV6-5 and TRBJ1-6, with D perhaps TRBD1 (6 bases). From germline, CDR1 is MNHEY and CDR2 SVGAGI. The V end was cut by 7 bases, the J end by 6 bases, with 16 bases between. This CDR3 spans 15 amino acids. As DNA, the CDR3 is TGTGCCAGCATGGATCAAGGGGGGGGTAATTCACCCCTCCACTTT. Translating it yields CASMDQGGGNSPLHF.

The chain is built from TRBV3-1 (or the pseudogene TRBV3-2) and TRBJ2-3, with TRBD2 identical over 12 bases. In germline, CDR1 is LGHDT, CDR2 YNNKEL (reference sequence). The CDR3 is made up of 15 amino acids. The J segment lost 3 bases and the V segment lost 4 bases, leaving 2 bases of the junction unmatched. The CDR3 here is CASSRGTSGTDTQYF. The CDR3 DNA sequence: TGTGCCAGCAGCCGCGGGACTAGCGGGACAGATACGCAGTATTTT.

The chain is built from TRBV19 and TRBJ2-1, with 7 bases aligning to TRBD2. The CDR3 spans 16 residues. Trimming at V came to 4 bases and at J to 0 bases, leaving 6 bases not matched to a gene. Germline values: CDR1 LNHDA, CDR2 SQIVND (reference sequence). CDR3 sequence (DNA): TGTGCCAGTAGTAGGCTAGCGGCCTCCTCCTACAATGAGCAGTTCTTC. Translation gives CASSRLAASSYNEQFF.

This clone was recorded once. The gene calls are TRBV28 and TRBJ2-7, with 7 bases that match TRBD1. Germline V gene sequence: CDR1 MDHEN, CDR2 SYDVKM. This CDR3 region has 12 residues. V lost 5 bases and J lost 4; bases outside the gene matches: 2. Here the CDR3 DNA reads TGTGCCAGCAGTCGACAGGGTTACGAGCAGTACGTC. Amino acid sequence: CASSRQGYEQYV.

This sequence joins TRBV6-5 and TRBJ1-5; TRBD1 is a possible D gene (5 bases). The CDR3 loop spans 15 amino acids. Germline lookup yields CDR1 MNHEY and CDR2 SVGAGI. V was clipped by 6 bases and J by 4 bases, with 16 bases between them. The CDR3 loop is CASREGPSFNQPQHF. In nucleotides, the CDR3 is TGTGCCAGCAGGGAGGGGCCCTCGTTTAATCAGCCCCAGCATTTT.

On this clone itself: The junction does not match germline at one end; this may be a read error. The chain recombines TRBV19 with TRBJ1-1; D gene uncertain. The CDR3 has 11 residues. From germline, CDR1 is LNHDA and CDR2 SQIVND (reference sequence). The CDR3: CASREASVSWF. CDR3 DNA sequence: TGTGCCAGCCGGGAGGCGTCAGTTTCTTGGTTT.

This clone was observed once. The chain employs TRBV10-2 and TRBJ2-3, with D tentatively TRBD1 (6 bases). This CDR3 comprises 16 residues. The V gene lost 2 bases and the J gene lost 2 bases, with 14 bases spanning the gap. Germline V gene sequence: CDR1 WSHSY, CDR2 SAAADI. This CDR3 reads CASSEGGSWLTDTQYF. In nucleotides, the CDR3 is TGCGCCAGCAGTGAGGGGGGCTCGTGGCTCACAGATACGCAGTATTTT.

The V and J genes are TRBV4-2 and TRBJ2-5; TRBD1 aligns across 8 bases. The ends lost 1 base at V and 7 bases at J; junction bases unmatched: 5. The CDR3 is 14 residues long. Germline values: CDR1 LGHNA, CDR2 YNFKEQ. The chain's CDR3 is CASSQGTGLGTQYF. The CDR3 DNA reads as TGTGCCAGCAGCCAAGGGACAGGGTTAGGGACCCAGTACTTC.

The chain joins TRBV4-1 to TRBJ2-1; 9 bases are a match to TRBD1. The CDR3 is made up of 16 amino acids. CDR1 is MGHRA and CDR2 is YSYEKL in the germline V gene. Trimming removed 1 base from V and 10 bases from J; junction bases left unmatched: 11. The CDR3 nucleotides read TGCGCCAGCAGCCAAGCTTTCGGGACAGGGATGTACGAGCAGTTCTTC. Translating gives CASSQAFGTGMYEQFF.

This clone was recorded a few times. The chain couples TRBV10-3 to TRBJ1-1; 7 bases align to TRBD1. Germline V gene data show CDR1 as ENHRY and CDR2 as SYGVKD. After removal of 2 bases from V and 11 bases from J, the junction contained 8 bases not matched to a gene. The CDR3 consists of 13 residues. The CDR3 DNA reads as TGTGCCATCAGTGAGCATCCGGGACAGTCGGCTTTCTTT. This translates into CAISEHPGQSAFF.

The rearrangement uses TRBV7-2 and TRBJ1-3; TRBD1 matches at 7 bases. CDR1 and CDR2 (germline): SGHTA, FQGNSA. The CDR3 has 14 amino acids. Germline trimming cut 3 bases from V and 3 bases from J; bases unmatched to any gene: 2. CDR3 sequence (DNA): TGTGCCAGCAGCTTCCGGGACAGTGGAAACACCATATATTTT. Translating it yields CASSFRDSGNTIYF.

This clone was picked up one time. The gene calls are TRBV19 and TRBJ1-1; the D gene is possibly TRBD1 (5 bases). The CDR3 spans 15 residues. CDR1 LNHDA and CDR2 SQIVND come from the germline V gene (reference sequence). Trimming took 2 bases from V and 5 from J, leaving 15 bases between them. CDR3 protein: CASSIMFGGDTEAFF. As DNA, the CDR3 is TGTGCCAGTAGTATAATGTTTGGGGGGGATACTGAAGCTTTCTTT.

The chain employs TRBV18 and TRBJ2-5, with TRBD2 identical over 11 bases. Unmatched junction bases numbered 4, after V lost 3 bases and J lost 1 base. The germline V gene encodes CDR1 KGHSH and CDR2 LQKENI. The CDR3 has 16 residues. In DNA form, the CDR3 reads TGTGCCAGCTCACCCCTAGCGGGAGGCCTCCAAGAGACCCAGTACTTC. The encoded protein is CASSPLAGGLQETQYF.

The chain joins TRBV6-5 to TRBJ1-5; TRBD1 matches at 9 bases. Germline V gene sequence: CDR1 MNHEY, CDR2 SVGAGI. The CDR3 consists of 15 residues. V gave up 5 bases and J gave up 5 bases; unmatched junction bases: 7. The CDR3 DNA reads TGTGCCAGCAGTACCCCGGGACAGGGAGATCAGCCCCAGCATTTT. Translating gives CASSTPGQGDQPQHF.

This chain links TRBV18 with TRBJ2-1; the match to TRBD2 covers 14 bases. Germline V gives CDR1 KGHSH, CDR2 LQKENI. Unmatched junction bases numbered 3, after V lost 6 bases and J lost 2 bases. The CDR3 extends over 16 amino acids. In nucleotides, the CDR3 is TGTGCCAGCTCTCCGGGACTAGCGGGGGCCTACAATGAGCAGTTCTTC. Translated, it gives CASSPGLAGAYNEQFF. The full variable domain, completed using reference TRBV18 and TRBJ2-1, is NAGVMQNPRHLVRRRGQEARLRCSPMKGHSHVYWYRQLPEEGLKFMVYLQKENIIDESGMPKERFSAEFPKEGPSILRIQQVVRGDSAAYFCASSPGLAGAYNEQFFGPGTRLTVL.